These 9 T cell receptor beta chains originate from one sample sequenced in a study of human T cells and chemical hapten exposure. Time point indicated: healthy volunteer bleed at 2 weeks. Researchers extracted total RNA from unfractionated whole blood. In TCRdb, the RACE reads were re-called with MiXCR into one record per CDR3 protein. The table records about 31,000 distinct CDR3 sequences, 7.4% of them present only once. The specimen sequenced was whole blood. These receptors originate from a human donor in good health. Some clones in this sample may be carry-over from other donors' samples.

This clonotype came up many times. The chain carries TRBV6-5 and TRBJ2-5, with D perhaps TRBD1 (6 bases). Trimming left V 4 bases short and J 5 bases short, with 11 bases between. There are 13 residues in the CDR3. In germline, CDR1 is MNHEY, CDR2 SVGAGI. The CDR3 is CASSSLGAETQYF. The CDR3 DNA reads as TGTGCCAGCAGTTCCTTGGGGGCGGAGACCCAGTACTTC.

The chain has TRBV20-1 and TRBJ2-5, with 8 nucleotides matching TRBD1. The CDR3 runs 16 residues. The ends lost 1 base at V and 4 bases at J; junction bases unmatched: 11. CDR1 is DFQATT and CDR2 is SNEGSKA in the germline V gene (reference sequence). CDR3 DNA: TGCAGTGCTAGAGTTCGTGGACAGGGCCCCGGAGAGACCCAGTACTTC. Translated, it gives CSARVRGQGPGETQYF.

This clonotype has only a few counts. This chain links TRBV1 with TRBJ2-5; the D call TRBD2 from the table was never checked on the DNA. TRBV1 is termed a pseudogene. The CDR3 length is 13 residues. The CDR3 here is CTSSPRAQETQYF. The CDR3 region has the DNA TGCACCAGCAGCCCGCGGGCCCAAGAGACCCAGTACTTC.

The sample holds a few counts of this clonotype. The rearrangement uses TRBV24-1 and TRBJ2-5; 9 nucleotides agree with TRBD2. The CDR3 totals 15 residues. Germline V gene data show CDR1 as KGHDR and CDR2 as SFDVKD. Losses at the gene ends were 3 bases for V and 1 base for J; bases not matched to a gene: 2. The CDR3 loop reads CATSDQTSGQETQYF. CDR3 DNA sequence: TGTGCCACCAGTGATCAGACTAGCGGCCAAGAGACCCAGTACTTC.

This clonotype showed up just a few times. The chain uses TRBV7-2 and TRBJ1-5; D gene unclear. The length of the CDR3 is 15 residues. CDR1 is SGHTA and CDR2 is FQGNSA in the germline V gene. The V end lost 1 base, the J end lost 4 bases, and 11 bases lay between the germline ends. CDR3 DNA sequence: TGTGCCAGCAGCTTAGGCGTCAGCCGTAATCAGCCCCAGCATTTT. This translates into CASSLGVSRNQPQHF.

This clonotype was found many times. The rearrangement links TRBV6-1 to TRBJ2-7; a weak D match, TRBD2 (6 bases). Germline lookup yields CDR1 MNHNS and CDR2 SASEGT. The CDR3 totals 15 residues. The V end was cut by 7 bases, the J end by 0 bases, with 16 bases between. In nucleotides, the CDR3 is TGTGCCAGCACCTCCATGGACGGGAGCTCCTACGAGCAGTACTTC. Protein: CASTSMDGSSYEQYF.

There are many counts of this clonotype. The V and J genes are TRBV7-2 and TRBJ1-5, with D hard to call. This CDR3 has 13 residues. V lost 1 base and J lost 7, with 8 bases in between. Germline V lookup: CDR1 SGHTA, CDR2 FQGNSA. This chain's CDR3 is CASSLDLVQPQHF. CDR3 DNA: TGTGCCAGCAGCTTAGATTTGGTCCAGCCCCAGCATTTT. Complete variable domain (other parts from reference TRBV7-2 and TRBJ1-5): GAGVSQSPSNKVTEKGKDVELRCDPISGHTALYWYRQSLGQGLEFLIYFQGNSAPDKSGLPSDRFSAERTGGSVSTLTIQRTQQEDSAVYLCASSLDLVQPQHFGDGTRLSIL.

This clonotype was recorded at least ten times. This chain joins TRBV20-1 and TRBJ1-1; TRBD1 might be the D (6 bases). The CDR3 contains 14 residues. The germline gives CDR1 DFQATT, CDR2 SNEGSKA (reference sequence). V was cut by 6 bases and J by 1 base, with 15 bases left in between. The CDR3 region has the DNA TGCAGTGCCCCCGACAGGACAGCGAACACTGAAGCTTTCTTT. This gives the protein CSAPDRTANTEAFF.

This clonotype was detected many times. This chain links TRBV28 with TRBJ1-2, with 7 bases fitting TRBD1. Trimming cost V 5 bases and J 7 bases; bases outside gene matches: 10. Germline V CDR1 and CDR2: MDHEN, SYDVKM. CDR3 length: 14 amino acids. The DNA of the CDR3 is TGTGCCAGCAGTCCTCCGGACAGGCGCGGTGGCTACACCTTC. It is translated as CASSPPDRRGGYTF.